This T cell receptor beta chain is from a study of blood T cell repertoires in COVID-19 (dated by TCRdb to 2018 to 2020). A note on the overall study: Samples covering the acute and convalescent phases of COVID-19 were provided by collaborators in the United States, Italy and Spain. The prospective study material was composed of cDNA or gDNA derived from T cells, B-cell-depleted T cells, or PBMCs. Deeply sampled blood TCRbeta repertoires from subjects exposed to, actively infected with, or recovered from COVID-19 were included in the dataset. The repertoires were released in a freely available public database meant as a resource for research on the immune response to SARS-CoV-2. Samples came from the ongoing ImmuneRACE study (first 160 participants) plus 1,254 subjects from 6 global collaborators. The sample metadata nearly always contained a de-identified subject ID, COVID-19 status, age in years and sex. Where available, HLA class I and class II types were obtained from metadata supplied by the sample provider rather than from assay-based typing.

The immunoSEQ Assay, a bias-controlled multiplex PCR, was used to amplify TCRbeta CDR3 regions from genomic DNA. The study's own analysis went as follows. Nucleated cell counts per sample were estimated from amplification of reference gene primers within the assay. Sequence reads were collapsed and filtered to measure the absolute abundance of every unique TCRbeta CDR3 rearrangement. For each sample, productive Simpson clonality was calculated by taking the square root of Simpson's diversity index across productive rearrangements. TCRdb carries this immuneACCESS record with in-frame sequences only. Its versions omit some clonotypes, under half of them owing to an unresolved V gene in the studies checked, with the rest unexplained. That table gives V, J and clone size, and the DNA gave D and trimming. For this sample the table gives approximately 220,000 clones, of which approximately 86% were detected only once. The ten largest clones capture about 4.6% of the sample.

Regarding this clone: This clone's antigen is unknown. Nothing much larger sits one base from this clone, and base qualities are not available.

Participants in the prospective study were enrolled through a virtual design, were aged about 18 to 100 years, and lived in approximately 24 United States geographic areas. In the prospective study, participants were assigned to cohorts based on the clinical history participants reported in a screening survey and a study questionnaire. A participant counted as exposed if, within 2 weeks of entering the study, that participant had been in contact with someone who had a PCR-confirmed or clinician-diagnosed COVID-19 case. Mobile phlebotomists in the prospective study collected whole blood, serum and a nasopharyngeal or oropharyngeal swab from every participant. Additional blood draws and questionnaires over an approximately two-month period could optionally be provided by prospective study participants. Before DNA extraction, prospective study blood samples were shipped either frozen or at room temperature.

From the cysteine up to the phenylalanine, the CDR3 has a length of 14 residues. The CDR3 DNA has 42 bases and is translated from base 1. V and J are truncated by 9 bases and 3 bases respectively, leaving an intervening sequence of 18 bases. Sequences SGHTS (CDR1) and YDEGEE (CDR2) are obtained from the germline V gene. General study outcomes and caveats: Clinical and demographic metadata were provided uncurated, with the amount varying by source and participant.

The receptor was derived from a woman younger than 45 who had been exposed to COVID-19. Sequencing was done on a sample of PBMCs or T cells enriched from blood (not recorded which). The sequence joins TRBV5-8 to TRBJ1-1; TRBD1 might be the D gene, on 5 matching bases. The DNA sequence reads TGTGCCACCATAGCCTTGGGGGAGGACACTGAAGCTTTCTTT. Its protein product is CATIALGEDTEAFF.